The 22 T cell receptor beta chains below were found in one sample sequenced in a study of shared clonotypes between healthy human individuals. Profiled with immunoSEQ multiplex PCR; TCRdb holds only in-frame clones, not every one. The sample has 2,500,000 or so clones, just over 90% seen once. The sample taken for sequencing was naive CD4+ T cells sorted from blood. Subset noted: CD45RA+ positively selected. These receptors all come from a man in his late teens or twenties in good health.

The V and J genes are TRBV27 and TRBJ2-4; TRBD2 matches at 7 bases. The CDR3 runs 14 residues. Per the germline V gene, CDR1 is MNHEY and CDR2 is SMNVEV (reference sequence). V shed 8 bases and J 0 bases; nucleotides not matched to a gene: 4. CDR3 sequence reads: CASWGGSAKNIQYF. For the CDR3, the DNA is TGTGCCAGCTGGGGAGGGTCAGCCAAAAACATTCAGTACTTC.

The V and J genes are TRBV6-1 and TRBJ2-1; D remains ambiguous. Germline CDR1 is MNHNS and CDR2 is SASEGT. Trimming pared 7 bases from V and 6 bases from J, leaving 13 bases between. This CDR3 region has 13 residues. The CDR3 sequence: CASTLRTSNEQFF. The CDR3 DNA follows: TGTGCCAGCACGCTCAGGACCTCCAATGAGCAGTTCTTC.

This clone has only one observation. The V gene is TRBV27, the J gene TRBJ2-3; 12 bases match TRBD2. Germline CDR1 and CDR2: MNHEY and SMNVEV (reference sequence). V lost 4 bases, J lost 4 bases, and 3 bases stayed unmatched. The CDR3 has 15 residues. CDR3 protein: CASSSPSGGADTQYF. CDR3 bases: TGTGCCAGCAGTTCCCCTAGCGGGGGGGCAGATACGCAGTATTTT.

Comments on this clone: Other DNA sequences of this sample code for an identical CDR3. The DNA of the CDR3 is TGCGCCAGCAGCTTGAAGAACACCGGGGAGCTGTTTTTT. Encoded protein: CASSLKNTGELFF. The J gene is TRBJ2-2, the V gene TRBV5-1; D uncertain. CDR3 length equals 13 residues. Germline V gene sequence: CDR1 SGHRS, CDR2 YFSETQ. V was shortened by 1 base and J by 1 base, with 2 bases between the two germline ends.

V gene TRBV19 combines with J gene TRBJ2-7; 10 bases fit TRBD1. V was clipped by 2 bases and J by 2 bases; unmatched bases: 6. This CDR3 has 16 amino acids. CDR1 is LNHDA, CDR2 SQIVND, per germline (reference sequence). As DNA, the CDR3 is TGTGCCAGTAGTATACAGACAGGGGGCCTTACCTACGAGCAGTACTTC. It translates to CASSIQTGGLTYEQYF.

The chain combines TRBV19 with TRBJ1-5; D not certain. V gave up 9 bases and J gave up 2 bases, with 20 bases separating them. This CDR3 has 16 amino acids. The germline V gene encodes CDR1 LNHDA and CDR2 SQIVND (reference sequence). CDR3 region: CASAADSTAGNQPQHF. The CDR3 DNA sequence: TGTGCCAGCGCAGCGGATTCAACGGCGGGCAATCAGCCCCAGCATTTT.

J is TRBJ2-5 and V is TRBV5-4; D remains ambiguous. Trimming took 4 bases from V and 4 from J, leaving 8 bases between them. CDR3 length: 12 residues. Looked up from germline, CDR1 is SGHNT and CDR2 is YYREEE (reference sequence). DNA for the CDR3: TGTGCCAGCAGCCTTCAGACAGAGACCCAGTACTTC. Translation gives CASSLQTETQYF.

The rearrangement links TRBV30 to TRBJ1-1; D gene unclear. Germline V gene sequence: CDR1 GTSNPN, CDR2 SVGIG (reference sequence). Deletions cut 0 bases from V and 7 bases from J, with 15 bases between. The CDR3 runs 14 residues. Written as DNA, the CDR3 is TGTGCCTGGAGTGTAGGTGCAGGTCAAATTGAAGCTTTCTTT. Translated, it gives CAWSVGAGQIEAFF.

This rearrangement joins TRBV6-1 to TRBJ2-1; weak D call: TRBD2 (5 bases). The CDR3 contains 13 residues. Germline V CDR1 and CDR2: MNHNS, SASEGT. V lost 7 bases and J 4 bases, leaving 11 bases between the germline ends. This CDR3 is CASTEGSYNEQFF. For the CDR3, the DNA is TGTGCCAGCACCGAAGGGAGTTACAATGAGCAGTTCTTC.

V gene TRBV28 combines with J gene TRBJ2-2, with D perhaps matching TRBD1 or TRBD2 (5 bases each). The CDR3 consists of 12 residues. Trimming pared 11 bases from V and 5 bases from J, leaving 12 bases between. The germline V gene has CDR1 MDHEN and CDR2 SYDVKM. CDR3 coding DNA: TGTGCCGGGCAGGGAGAAACCGGGGAGCTGTTTTTT. Translation: CAGQGETGELFF.

The rearrangement joins TRBV19 to TRBJ2-1; D not certain. The V gene's germline CDR1 is LNHDA and CDR2 SQIVND (reference sequence). V lost 0 bases and J lost 3, with 6 bases in between. This CDR3 is 14 amino acids long. The CDR3 DNA is TGTGCCAGTAGTATAGAGGACCACTACAATGAGCAGTTCTTC. The encoded protein is CASSIEDHYNEQFF.

The rearrangement joins TRBV2 to TRBJ2-7; either TRBD1 or TRBD2 may supply D (6 bases each). V dropped 4 bases and J dropped 0 bases, with 13 bases sitting between them. This CDR3 comprises 15 residues. CDR1 is SNHLY, CDR2 FYNNEI, per germline. The DNA of the CDR3 is TGTGCCAGCAGTGTACAGGGAGGATTCTCCTACGAGCAGTACTTC. Translation gives CASSVQGGFSYEQYF.

A single count supports this clone. Other DNA sequences in the same sample also yield this CDR3. V and J are TRBV9 and TRBJ2-3; TRBD1 is a possible D gene (6 bases). The CDR3 totals 13 residues. Per germline, CDR1 SGDLS and CDR2 YYNGEE. Trimming took 0 bases from V and 9 from J, leaving 11 bases between them. The CDR3 loop reads CASSVGGQDTQYF. The CDR3 nucleotides are TGTGCCAGCAGCGTAGGGGGACAAGACACGCAGTATTTT.

As concerns this clone: One end of the junction is discordant with germline, which a read error may explain. The J gene is TRBJ2-3, the V gene TRBV9, with unresolved D. CDR3 length: 14 amino acids. Germline lookup yields CDR1 SGDLS and CDR2 YYNGEE. The CDR3 sequence is CASSVGGSTDTRYF. CDR3 DNA: TGTGCCAGCAGCGTAGGAGGTAGCACAGATACGCGGTATTTT.

This clone occurred once. This chain joins TRBV5-1 and TRBJ2-3; TRBD2 might be the D (6 bases). The CDR3 is 15 amino acids. Deletions cut 3 bases from V and 2 bases from J, with 13 bases between. The V gene's germline CDR1 is SGHRS and CDR2 YFSETQ. Here the CDR3 reads CASSSREALTDTQYF. The CDR3 bases are TGCGCCAGCAGCTCCAGGGAGGCGCTCACAGATACGCAGTATTTT.

The chain uses TRBV11-1 and TRBJ2-3; D unresolved. The CDR3 extends over 19 amino acids. Germline values: CDR1 SGHAT, CDR2 FQDESV (reference sequence). V lost 1 base and J 2 bases, leaving 22 bases between the germline ends. CDR3 sequence: CASSLGSDPPFLLTDTQYF. CDR3 DNA sequence: TGTGCCAGCAGCTTAGGGTCAGATCCTCCCTTTTTACTCACAGATACGCAGTATTTT. The full variable domain, its missing parts supplied by reference TRBV11-1 and TRBJ2-3, is EAEVAQSPRYKITEKSQAVAFWCDPISGHATLYWYRQILGQGPELLVQFQDESVVDDSQLPKDRFSAERLKGVDSTLKIQPAELGDSAMYLCASSLGSDPPFLLTDTQYFGPGTRLTVL.

This clone was seen only once. V and J are TRBV5-1 and TRBJ2-7, with 9 bases aligning to TRBD1. The CDR3 is made up of 15 amino acids. The V and J ends lost 2 bases and 3 bases, in that order; junction bases with no gene match: 6. Per the germline V gene, CDR1 is SGHRS and CDR2 is YFSETQ. DNA of the CDR3: TGCGCCAGCAGCTTTCCGGGACAGGGCCTCTACGAGCAGTACTTC. Amino acid sequence: CASSFPGQGLYEQYF.

This chain connects TRBV5-1 to TRBJ1-4; D ambiguous. This CDR3 spans 13 amino acids. CDR1 is SGHRS, CDR2 YFSETQ, per germline. V was cut by 5 bases and J by 3 bases, with 8 bases left in between. The chain's CDR3 is CASRPGANEKLFF. In nucleotides, the CDR3 is TGCGCCAGCAGACCCGGGGCTAATGAAAAACTGTTTTTT.

The J gene is TRBJ2-5, the V gene TRBV5-5, with D possibly being TRBD1 or TRBD2 (5 bases each). The CDR3 is 13 amino acids. Per germline, CDR1 SGHKS and CDR2 YYEKEE (reference sequence). Deletions cut 3 bases from V and 5 bases from J, with 11 bases between. The CDR3 region has the DNA TGTGCCAGCAGCTGGGACGGAAGGGAGACCCAGTACTTC. This codes for CASSWDGRETQYF. The full variable domain, with the rest looked up from reference TRBV5-5 and TRBJ2-5, is DAGVTQSPTHLIKTRGQQVTLRCSPISGHKSVSWYQQVLGQGPQFIFQYYEKEERGRGNFPDRFSARQFPNYSSELNVNALLLGDSALYLCASSWDGRETQYFGPGTRLLVL.

As concerns this clone: This CDR3 is also generated by other DNA sequences in the sample. The rearrangement joins TRBV18 to TRBJ1-2; D not resolved. Between the trimmed V and J ends, which lost 3 bases and 4 bases, there was a span of 9 bases. CDR3 length equals 13 residues. Per germline, CDR1 KGHSH and CDR2 LQKENI. The CDR3 coding sequence is TGTGCCAGCTCACCCGGGCAGGTCTATGGCTACACCTTC. The encoded protein is CASSPGQVYGYTF.

The chain carries TRBV11-3 and TRBJ2-7, with 10 positions matching TRBD2. This CDR3 has 14 residues. CDR1 is SGHNT and CDR2 is YENEEA in the germline V gene. Unmatched junction bases numbered 3, after V lost 5 bases and J lost 2 bases. The CDR3 DNA reads as TGTGCCAGCAGCCTAGCGGGGGATCCCTACGAGCAGTACTTC. This encodes CASSLAGDPYEQYF.

The chain employs TRBV5-1 and TRBJ2-5, with 9 bases fitting TRBD1. V dropped 3 bases and J dropped 3; count of bases not matched to a gene: 9. Looked up from germline, CDR1 is SGHRS and CDR2 is YFSETQ. The CDR3 loop spans 16 amino acids. CDR3 DNA: TGCGCCAGCAGCTCACCGGGACAGGGTTTAGAAGAGACCCAGTACTTC. Protein product: CASSSPGQGLEETQYF. Full variable domain (remainder filled in from reference TRBV5-1 and TRBJ2-5): KAGVTQTPRYLIKTRGQQVTLSCSPISGHRSVSWYQQTPGQGLQFLFEYFSETQRNKGNFPGRFSGRQFSNSRSEMNVSTLELGDSALYLCASSSPGQGLEETQYFGPGTRLLVL.